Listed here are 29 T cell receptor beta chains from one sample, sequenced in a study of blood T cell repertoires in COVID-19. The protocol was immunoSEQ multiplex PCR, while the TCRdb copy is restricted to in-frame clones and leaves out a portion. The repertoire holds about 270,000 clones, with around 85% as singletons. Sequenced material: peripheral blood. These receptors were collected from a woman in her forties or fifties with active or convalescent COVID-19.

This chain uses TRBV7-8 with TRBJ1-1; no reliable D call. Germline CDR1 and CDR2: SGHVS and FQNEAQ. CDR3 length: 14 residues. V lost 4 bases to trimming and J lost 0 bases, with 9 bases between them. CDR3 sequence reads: CASSSYVMNTEAFF. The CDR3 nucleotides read TGTGCCAGCAGCTCCTACGTCATGAACACTGAAGCTTTCTTT.

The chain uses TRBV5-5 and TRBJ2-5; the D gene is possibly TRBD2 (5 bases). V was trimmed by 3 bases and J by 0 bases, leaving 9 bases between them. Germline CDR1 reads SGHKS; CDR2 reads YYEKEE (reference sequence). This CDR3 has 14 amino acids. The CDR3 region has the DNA TGTGCCAGCAGCTACCGGACTTACCAAGAGACCCAGTACTTC. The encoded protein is CASSYRTYQETQYF.

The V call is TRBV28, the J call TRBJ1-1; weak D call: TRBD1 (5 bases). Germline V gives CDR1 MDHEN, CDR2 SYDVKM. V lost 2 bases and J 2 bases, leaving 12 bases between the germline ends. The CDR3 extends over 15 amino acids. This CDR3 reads CASSLHRGLNTEAFF. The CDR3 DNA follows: TGTGCCAGCAGTTTACATAGGGGACTCAACACTGAAGCTTTCTTT.

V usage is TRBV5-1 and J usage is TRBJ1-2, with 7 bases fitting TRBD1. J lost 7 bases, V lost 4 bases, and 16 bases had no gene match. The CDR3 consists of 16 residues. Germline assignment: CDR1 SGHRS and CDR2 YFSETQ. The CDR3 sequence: CASSPPGQHQRGGYTF. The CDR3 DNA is TGCGCCAGCAGCCCCCCGGGACAGCACCAGAGAGGTGGCTACACCTTC.

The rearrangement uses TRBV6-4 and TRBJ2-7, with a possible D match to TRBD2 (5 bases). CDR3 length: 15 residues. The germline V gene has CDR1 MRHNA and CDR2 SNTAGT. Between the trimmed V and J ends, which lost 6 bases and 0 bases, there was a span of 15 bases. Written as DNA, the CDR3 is TGTGCCAGCAGGCCGGACGGACTCAGCTCCTACGAGCAGTACTTC. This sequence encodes CASRPDGLSSYEQYF.

The CDR3 loop is CASSRARLAIGYEQYF. DNA for the CDR3: TGTGCCAGCAGCCGCGCTCGCCTAGCGATAGGGTACGAGCAGTACTTC. The chain joins TRBV7-8 to TRBJ2-7, with D maybe TRBD2 (6 bases). The CDR3 length is 16 residues. Trimming left V 5 bases short and J 4 bases short, with 21 bases between. Germline CDR1 SGHVS, CDR2 FQNEAQ.

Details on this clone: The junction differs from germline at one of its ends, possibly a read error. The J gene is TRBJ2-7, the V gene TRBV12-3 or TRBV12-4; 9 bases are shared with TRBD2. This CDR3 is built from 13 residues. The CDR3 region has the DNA TGTGCCAGCACCTACTCGGAAAGCGGGAGGCCTGTCTTC. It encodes CASTYSESGRPVF.

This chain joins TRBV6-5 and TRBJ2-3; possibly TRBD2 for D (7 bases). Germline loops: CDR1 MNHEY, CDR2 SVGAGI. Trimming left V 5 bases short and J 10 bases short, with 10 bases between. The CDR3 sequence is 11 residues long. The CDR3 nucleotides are TGTGCCAGCAGTAAGGGGGGGGCGCAGTATTTT. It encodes CASSKGGAQYF.

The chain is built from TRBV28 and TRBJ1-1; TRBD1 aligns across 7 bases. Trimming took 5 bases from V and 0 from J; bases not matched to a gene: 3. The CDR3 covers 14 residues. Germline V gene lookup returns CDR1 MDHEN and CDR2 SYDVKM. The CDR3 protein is CASSAGTVNTEAFF. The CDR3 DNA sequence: TGTGCCAGCAGTGCCGGGACAGTGAACACTGAAGCTTTCTTT.

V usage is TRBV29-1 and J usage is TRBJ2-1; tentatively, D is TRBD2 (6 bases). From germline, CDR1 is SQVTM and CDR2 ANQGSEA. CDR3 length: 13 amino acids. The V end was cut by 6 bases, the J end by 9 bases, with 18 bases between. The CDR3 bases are TGCAGCGTGGCGGGACTCCTGGGGGGTGAGCAGTTCTTC. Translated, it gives CSVAGLLGGEQFF.

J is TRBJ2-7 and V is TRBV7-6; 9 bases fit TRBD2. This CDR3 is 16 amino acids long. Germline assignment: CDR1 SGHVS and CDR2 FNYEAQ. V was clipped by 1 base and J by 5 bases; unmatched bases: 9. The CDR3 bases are TGTGCCAGCAGCTTAGAGGGTAGCGGGAGCAGGGACGAGCAGTACTTC. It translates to CASSLEGSGSRDEQYF.

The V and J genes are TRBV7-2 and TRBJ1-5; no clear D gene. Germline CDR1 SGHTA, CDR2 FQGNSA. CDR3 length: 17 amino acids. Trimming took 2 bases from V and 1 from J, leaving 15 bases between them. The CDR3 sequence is CASSLSLTGRSNQPQHF. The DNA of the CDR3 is TGTGCCAGCAGCTTATCGCTTACGGGGAGGAGCAATCAGCCCCAGCATTTT.

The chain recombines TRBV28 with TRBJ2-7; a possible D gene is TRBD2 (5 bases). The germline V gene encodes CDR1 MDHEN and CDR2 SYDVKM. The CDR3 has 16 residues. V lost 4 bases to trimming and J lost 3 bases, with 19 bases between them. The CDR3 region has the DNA TGTGCCAGCAGTTCCCTAGGCTCGGGGAGTCGCTACGAGCAGTACTTC. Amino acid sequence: CASSSLGSGSRYEQYF.

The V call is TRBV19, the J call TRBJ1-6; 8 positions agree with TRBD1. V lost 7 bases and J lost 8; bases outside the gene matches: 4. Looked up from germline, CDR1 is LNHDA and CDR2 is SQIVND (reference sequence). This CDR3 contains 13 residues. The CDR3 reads CASNQDRDSPLHF. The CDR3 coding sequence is TGTGCCAGTAACCAGGACAGGGATTCACCCCTCCACTTT.

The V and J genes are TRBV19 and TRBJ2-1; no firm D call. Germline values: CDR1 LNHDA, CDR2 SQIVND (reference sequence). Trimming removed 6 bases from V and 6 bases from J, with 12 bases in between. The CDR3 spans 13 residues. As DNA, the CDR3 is TGTGCCAGTAGAGTGACTTCCCGCAATGAGCAGTTCTTC. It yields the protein CASRVTSRNEQFF. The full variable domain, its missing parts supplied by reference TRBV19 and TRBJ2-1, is DGGITQSPKYLFRKEGQNVTLSCEQNLNHDAMYWYRQDPGQGLRLIYYSQIVNDFQKGDIAEGYSVSREKKESFPLTVTSAQKNPTAFYLCASRVTSRNEQFFGPGTRLTVL.

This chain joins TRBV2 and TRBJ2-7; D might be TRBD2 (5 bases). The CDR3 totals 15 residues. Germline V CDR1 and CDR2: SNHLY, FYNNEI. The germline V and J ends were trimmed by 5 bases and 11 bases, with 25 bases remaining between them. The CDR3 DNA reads TGTGCCAGCAGTTTTATGAGGGCAGCAGCCCTACGAGAGTACTTC. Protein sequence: CASSFMRAAALREYF.

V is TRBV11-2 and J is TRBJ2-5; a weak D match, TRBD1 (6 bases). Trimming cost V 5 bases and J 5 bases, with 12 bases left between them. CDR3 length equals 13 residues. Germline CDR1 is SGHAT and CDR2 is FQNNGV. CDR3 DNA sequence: TGTGCCAGCAGCCGACAGGACGCGGAGACCCAGTACTTC. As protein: CASSRQDAETQYF.

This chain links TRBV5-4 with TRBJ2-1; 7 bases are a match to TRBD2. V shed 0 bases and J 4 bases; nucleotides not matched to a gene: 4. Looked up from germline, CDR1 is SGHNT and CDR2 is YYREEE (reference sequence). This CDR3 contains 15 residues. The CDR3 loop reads CASSLAGGIYNEQFF. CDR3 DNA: TGTGCCAGCAGCTTGGCGGGAGGAATATACAATGAGCAGTTCTTC.

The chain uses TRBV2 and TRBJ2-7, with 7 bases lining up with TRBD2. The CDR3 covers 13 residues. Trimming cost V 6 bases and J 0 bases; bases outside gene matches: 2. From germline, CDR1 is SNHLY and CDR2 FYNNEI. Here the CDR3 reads CASRRESSYEQYF. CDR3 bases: TGTGCCAGCAGGCGGGAGAGCTCCTACGAGCAGTACTTC. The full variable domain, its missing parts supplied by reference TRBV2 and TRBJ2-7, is EPEVTQTPSHQVTQMGQEVILRCVPISNHLYFYWYRQILGQKVEFLVSFYNNEISEKSEIFDDQFSVERPDGSNFTLKIRSTKLEDSAMYFCASRRESSYEQYFGPGTRLTVT.

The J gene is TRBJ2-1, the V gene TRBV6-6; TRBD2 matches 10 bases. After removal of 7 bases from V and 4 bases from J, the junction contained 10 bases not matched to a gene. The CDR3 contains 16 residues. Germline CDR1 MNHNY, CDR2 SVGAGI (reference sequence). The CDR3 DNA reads TGTGCCAGCACCTCCAATCCTAGCGGGAGTTACAATGAGCAGTTCTTC. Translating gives CASTSNPSGSYNEQFF.

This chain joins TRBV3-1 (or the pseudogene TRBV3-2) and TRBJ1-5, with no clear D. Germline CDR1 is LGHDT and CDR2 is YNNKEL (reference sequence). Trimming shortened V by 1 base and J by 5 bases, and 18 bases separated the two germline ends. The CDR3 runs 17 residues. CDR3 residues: CASSQGGPISDHQPQHF. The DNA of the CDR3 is TGTGCCAGCAGCCAAGGCGGTCCGATAAGCGATCATCAGCCCCAGCATTTT.

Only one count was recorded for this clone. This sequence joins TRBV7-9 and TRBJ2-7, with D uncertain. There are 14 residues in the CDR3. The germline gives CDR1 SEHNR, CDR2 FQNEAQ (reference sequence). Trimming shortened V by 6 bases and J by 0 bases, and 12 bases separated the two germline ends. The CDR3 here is CASSAALYSYEQYF. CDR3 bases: TGTGCCAGCAGTGCCGCCCTCTACTCCTACGAGCAGTACTTC.

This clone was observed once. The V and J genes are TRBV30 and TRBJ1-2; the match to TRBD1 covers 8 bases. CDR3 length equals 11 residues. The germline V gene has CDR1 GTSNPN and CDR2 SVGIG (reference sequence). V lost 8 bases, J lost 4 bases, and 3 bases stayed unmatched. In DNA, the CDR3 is TGTGCCGTCGGACAGGGCTATGGCTACACCTTC. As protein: CAVGQGYGYTF.

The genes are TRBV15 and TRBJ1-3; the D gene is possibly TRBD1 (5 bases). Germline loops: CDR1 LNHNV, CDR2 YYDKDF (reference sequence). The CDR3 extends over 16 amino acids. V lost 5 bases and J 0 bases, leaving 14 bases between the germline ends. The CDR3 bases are TGTGCCACCAGCGGGGGGAAGCTGAGCTCTGGAAACACCATATATTTT. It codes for CATSGGKLSSGNTIYF.

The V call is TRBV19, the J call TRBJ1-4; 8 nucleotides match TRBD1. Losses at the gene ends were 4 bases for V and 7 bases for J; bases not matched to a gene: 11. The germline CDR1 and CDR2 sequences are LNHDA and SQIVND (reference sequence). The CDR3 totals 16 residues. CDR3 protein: CASSNRDRIGGEKLFF. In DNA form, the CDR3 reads TGTGCCAGTAGTAACCGGGACAGGATAGGAGGTGAAAAACTGTTTTTT.

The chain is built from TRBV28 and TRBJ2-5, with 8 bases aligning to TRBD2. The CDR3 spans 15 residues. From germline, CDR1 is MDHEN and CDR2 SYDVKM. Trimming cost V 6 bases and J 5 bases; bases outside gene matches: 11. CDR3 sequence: CASSTTGGAGETQYF. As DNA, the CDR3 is TGTGCCAGCAGCACCACCGGGGGGGCAGGCGAGACCCAGTACTTC.

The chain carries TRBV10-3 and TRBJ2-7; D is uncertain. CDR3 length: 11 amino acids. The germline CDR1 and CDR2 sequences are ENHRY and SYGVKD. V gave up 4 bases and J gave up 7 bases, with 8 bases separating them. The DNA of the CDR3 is TGTGCCATCAGTGGACTGAGAGAGCAGTACTTC. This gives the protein CAISGLREQYF.

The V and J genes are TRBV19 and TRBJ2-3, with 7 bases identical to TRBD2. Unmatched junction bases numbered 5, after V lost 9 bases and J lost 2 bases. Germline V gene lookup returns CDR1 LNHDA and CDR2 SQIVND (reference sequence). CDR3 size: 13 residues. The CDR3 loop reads CASKRDLTDTQYF. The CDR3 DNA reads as TGTGCCAGCAAGCGGGACCTCACAGATACGCAGTATTTT.

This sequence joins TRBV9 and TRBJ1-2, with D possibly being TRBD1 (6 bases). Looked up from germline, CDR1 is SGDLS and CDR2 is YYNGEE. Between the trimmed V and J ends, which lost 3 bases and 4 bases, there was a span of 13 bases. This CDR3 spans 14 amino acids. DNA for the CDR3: TGTGCCAGCAGCGCCGGACAGATGATCTATGGCTACACCTTC. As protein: CASSAGQMIYGYTF.